This entry describes one T cell receptor (beta chain). Its antigen is as yet unknown. Deep-level sequencing, detecting one cell in 200,000, covered ex vivo memory CD4+. Sequenced by immunoSEQ multiplex PCR; TCRdb stores in-frame clones only, minus some. Of 25,000 to 30,000 clones in the sample, about 80% were seen once. Memory CD4+ T cells were sorted as all CD4+ cells except CD45RA+CCR7+CD95- naive cells, over 95% pure. This entry comes from a study of human CD4 T cells and Enterobacteriaceae. Study results and caveats: Ex vivo reactivity came only from nucleotide matches to CFSE-low cultures.

The CDR3 loop spans 15 amino acids. CDR1 is LNHDA and CDR2 is SQIVND in the germline V gene (reference sequence). V dropped 5 bases and J dropped 0; count of bases not matched to a gene: 5. The receptor's source is a human donor in good health. Sequenced input: memory CD4+ T cells from blood. The rearrangement joins TRBV19 to TRBJ1-1; 8 bases fit TRBD1. CDR3: CASSATGALNTEAFF. CDR3 sequence (DNA): TGTGCCAGTAGTGCGACAGGGGCGCTGAACACTGAAGCTTTCTTT.